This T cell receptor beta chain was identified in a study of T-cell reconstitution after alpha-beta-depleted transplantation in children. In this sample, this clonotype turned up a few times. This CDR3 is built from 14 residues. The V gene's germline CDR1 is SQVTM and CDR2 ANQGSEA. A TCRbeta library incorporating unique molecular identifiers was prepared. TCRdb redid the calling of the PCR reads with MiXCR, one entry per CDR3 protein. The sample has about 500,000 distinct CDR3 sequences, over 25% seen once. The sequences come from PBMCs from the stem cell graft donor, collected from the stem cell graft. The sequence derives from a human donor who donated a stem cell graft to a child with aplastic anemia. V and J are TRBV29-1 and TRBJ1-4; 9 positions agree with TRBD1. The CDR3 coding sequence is TGCAGTGCGGGACAGGGAACAACTAATGAAAAACTGTTTTTT. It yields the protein CSAGQGTTNEKLFF.